This T cell receptor (beta chain) was identified in a study of Ad26.COV2.S vaccination and SARS-CoV-2 variants. Using immunoSEQ multiplex PCR, the repertoire was profiled, and TCRdb retains in-frame clones only, with some absent. The sample holds more than 120,000 clones, 86% seen once. The germline V gene encodes CDR1 LNHDA and CDR2 SQIVND (reference sequence). The CDR3 consists of 16 residues. V was cut by 5 bases and J by 5 bases, with 21 bases left in between. V gene TRBV19 combines with J gene TRBJ2-5; D tentatively fits TRBD1 or TRBD2 (5 bases each). The TCR comes from a human donor who had recovered from COVID-19. The source was peripheral blood, collected after recovery from COVID-19. The CDR3 bases are TGTGCCAGTAGTCGCCCCGGGACCCCATGGGGGGAGACCCAGTACTTC. Protein: CASSRPGTPWGETQYF.